The clone carrying this TCR beta chain was picked up one time. The sample is drawn from a study of T cell changes during pregnancy in multiple sclerosis. This CDR3 has 17 amino acids. J gave up 2 bases and V 1 base, and 3 bases lay outside the gene matches. The germline gives CDR1 KGHSH, CDR2 LQKENI. Measured with immunoSEQ multiplex PCR; TCRdb has only the in-frame clones, and not every one. The sample consists of roughly 77,000 clones, approximately 92% of them appearing once. The sample consisted of peripheral blood, taken in the second trimester of pregnancy. This sequence originates from a female donor with multiple sclerosis, enrolled in a pregnancy study. The chain recombines TRBV18 with TRBJ2-1; the match to TRBD2 covers 12 bases. The CDR3 spells CASSPQLAGGTYNEQFF. CDR3 nucleotide sequence: TGTGCCAGCTCACCACAACTAGCGGGAGGAACCTACAATGAGCAGTTCTTC.